Following are 19 T cell receptor beta chains from one sample sequenced in a study of shared clonotypes between healthy human individuals. Assay used: immunoSEQ multiplex PCR; TCRdb lists only in-frame clones, some missing. The sample has hundreds of thousands of clones; about 98% are singletons. Naive CD8 populations comprised CD45RO-negative cells positively selected for CCR7, excluding terminally differentiated effector memory CD45RA+ cells. Sequenced: naive CD8+ T cells sorted from blood. The receptors derive from a man under 40 in good health.

This rearrangement joins TRBV14 to TRBJ2-5; TRBD1 agrees at 11 bases. The germline CDR1 and CDR2 sequences are SGHDN and FVKESK. The CDR3 contains 17 residues. V dropped 2 bases and J dropped 4; count of bases not matched to a gene: 9. The CDR3: CASSQKWTGGAGETQYF. The CDR3 nucleotides read TGTGCCAGCAGCCAAAAATGGACAGGGGGCGCGGGAGAGACCCAGTACTTC.

V usage is TRBV6-1 and J usage is TRBJ2-3; 7 bases map to TRBD1. Unmatched junction bases numbered 8, after V lost 7 bases and J lost 1 base. The length of the CDR3 is 15 residues. CDR1 MNHNS and CDR2 SASEGT come from the germline V gene. The CDR3 loop reads CASNQIGQGTDTQYF. CDR3 nucleotide sequence: TGTGCCAGCAATCAAATAGGACAGGGCACAGATACGCAGTATTTT.

The chain uses TRBV4-1 and TRBJ2-7; D not certain. V shed 0 bases and J shed 4 bases, with 16 bases lying between them. CDR1 MGHRA and CDR2 YSYEKL come from the germline V gene. The CDR3 contains 16 residues. The CDR3 region is CASSQDRSQARYEQYF. The CDR3 DNA sequence: TGCGCCAGCAGCCAAGATAGGAGTCAGGCGCGATACGAGCAGTACTTC.

The chain links TRBV10-2 to TRBJ1-5; TRBD1 matches 9 bases. Per the germline V gene, CDR1 is WSHSY and CDR2 is SAAADI. The V and J ends lost 3 bases and 6 bases, in that order; junction bases with no gene match: 9. The CDR3 extends over 16 amino acids. The CDR3 loop is CASSDVPGQGLQPQHF. The CDR3 bases are TGCGCCAGCAGTGATGTTCCGGGACAGGGACTTCAGCCCCAGCATTTT.

This clone was counted once. The chain combines TRBV18 with TRBJ2-3; TRBD2 aligns across 10 bases. Per germline, CDR1 KGHSH and CDR2 LQKENI. The CDR3 is 19 amino acids. V trimming: 2 bases; J trimming: 0 bases; junction bases outside the gene matches: 11. The CDR3 region has the DNA TGTGCCAGCTCACCAGGCCTAGCGGGAGACCCTTTTAGCACAGATACGCAGTATTTT. Translation: CASSPGLAGDPFSTDTQYF.

In this sample, this clone turned up once. The rearrangement joins TRBV9 to TRBJ2-7; D is undetermined. V was trimmed by 3 bases and J by 7 bases, leaving 11 bases between them. Per germline, CDR1 SGDLS and CDR2 YYNGEE. The CDR3 is 12 residues long. This chain's CDR3 is CASSAQHGEQYF. CDR3 DNA: TGTGCCAGCAGCGCCCAACATGGGGAGCAGTACTTC.

This sequence joins TRBV11-3 and TRBJ2-5; D call uncertain. V gave up 5 bases and J gave up 6 bases, with 7 bases separating them. Germline loops: CDR1 SGHNT, CDR2 YENEEA. CDR3 length: 11 residues. Here the CDR3 DNA reads TGTGCCAGCAGCCCCATGCAGACCCAGTACTTC. It specifies CASSPMQTQYF.

This clone has only a few counts. The chain is built from TRBV6-1 and TRBJ1-4; D unresolved. The CDR3 is 13 amino acids. Germline CDR1 is MNHNS and CDR2 is SASEGT. V dropped 2 bases and J dropped 8 bases, with 9 bases sitting between them. CDR3 DNA sequence: TGTGCCAGCAGTGAAAGGGTCTGGGAAAAACTGTTTTTT. Translating gives CASSERVWEKLFF.

The CDR3 sequence: CATSRGGGFTYNEQFF. CDR3 nucleotides: TGTGCCACCAGCAGAGGAGGGGGCTTTACCTACAATGAGCAGTTCTTC. The V call is TRBV15, the J call TRBJ2-1; TRBD1 agrees at 7 bases. The germline V gene has CDR1 LNHNV and CDR2 YYDKDF (reference sequence). CDR3 length: 16 amino acids. With 1 base clipped from V and 2 bases from J, the junction kept 5 bases outside the gene matches.

In this sample, this clone turned up once. The J gene is TRBJ1-3, the V gene TRBV9; D possibly corresponds to TRBD1 (6 bases). Germline CDR1 reads SGDLS; CDR2 reads YYNGEE. The length of the CDR3 is 16 residues. The V end was cut by 4 bases, the J end by 2 bases, with 16 bases between. CDR3 sequence reads: CASSSEGGFAGNTIYF. DNA of the CDR3: TGTGCCAGCAGCTCCGAGGGGGGATTTGCTGGAAACACCATATATTTT.

V is TRBV5-1 and J is TRBJ2-7; the match to TRBD1 covers 7 bases. V dropped 3 bases and J dropped 2; count of bases not matched to a gene: 2. The germline gives CDR1 SGHRS, CDR2 YFSETQ. There are 13 residues in the CDR3. CDR3 sequence: CASSSTGAYEQYF. CDR3 bases: TGCGCCAGCAGCTCCACAGGGGCCTACGAGCAGTACTTC. Supplemented by reference TRBV5-1 and TRBJ2-7, the full variable domain reads KAGVTQTPRYLIKTRGQQVTLSCSPISGHRSVSWYQQTPGQGLQFLFEYFSETQRNKGNFPGRFSGRQFSNSRSEMNVSTLELGDSALYLCASSSTGAYEQYFGPGTRLTVT.

This rearrangement joins TRBV5-1 to TRBJ2-6; perhaps TRBD1 as D (6 bases). V was shortened by 2 bases and J by 0 bases, with 12 bases between the two germline ends. The CDR3 is 17 amino acids. Looked up from germline, CDR1 is SGHRS and CDR2 is YFSETQ. The CDR3 DNA sequence: TGCGCCAGCAGCTTTGCTGGACAGCCCTCTGGGGCCAACGTCCTGACTTTC. Its protein product is CASSFAGQPSGANVLTF.

The V gene is TRBV7-8, the J gene TRBJ2-1; 13 nucleotides line up with TRBD2. Germline V gene lookup returns CDR1 SGHVS and CDR2 FQNEAQ. Trimming at V came to 3 bases and at J to 6 bases, leaving 5 bases not matched to a gene. The CDR3 sequence is 16 residues long. CDR3 coding DNA: TGTGCCAGCAGCTTTTCCGGACTAGCGGGAGCCAATGAGCAGTTCTTC. This translates into CASSFSGLAGANEQFF.

The gene calls are TRBV9 and TRBJ2-1; D perhaps matches TRBD1 (6 bases). V was pared by 3 bases and J by 6 bases, with 13 bases between. Germline CDR1 reads SGDLS; CDR2 reads YYNGEE. The CDR3 sequence is 14 residues long. CDR3 sequence: CASSAEYRVNEQFF. CDR3 nucleotides: TGTGCCAGCAGCGCTGAGTACAGGGTCAATGAGCAGTTCTTC.

The V call is TRBV9, the J call TRBJ2-7; 11 bases map to TRBD2. The trim removed 2 bases at V and 6 bases at J, leaving 4 bases unmatched. From germline, CDR1 is SGDLS and CDR2 YYNGEE. This CDR3 comprises 14 residues. As DNA, the CDR3 is TGTGCCAGCAGCGTTAGCGGGAGGGCTAGCGAGCAGTACTTC. Its translation is CASSVSGRASEQYF.

The chain has TRBV5-1 and TRBJ1-5; 7 positions match TRBD1. The CDR3 totals 18 residues. Germline loops: CDR1 SGHRS, CDR2 YFSETQ. Germline trimming cut 4 bases from V and 0 bases from J; bases unmatched to any gene: 13. Written as DNA, the CDR3 is TGCGCCAGCAGCCCATACCCAACAGGGACAGATAGCAATCAGCCCCAGCATTTT. This codes for CASSPYPTGTDSNQPQHF.

The CDR3: CASSESISGSYNEQFF. DNA for the CDR3: TGCGCCAGCAGTGAGTCCATTAGCGGGTCCTACAATGAGCAGTTCTTC. The rearrangement uses TRBV10-1 and TRBJ2-1, with 7 bases that match TRBD2. Germline-derived CDR1 and CDR2 are WNHNN and SYGVQD (reference sequence). V lost 0 bases, J lost 1 base, and 3 bases stayed unmatched. CDR3 length equals 16 residues.

This clone came up once. The chain uses TRBV5-6 and TRBJ1-1; tentatively, D is TRBD1 (6 bases). Germline assignment: CDR1 SGHDT and CDR2 YYEEEE. CDR3 length: 18 amino acids. Trimming stripped 0 bases from V and 4 bases from J, with 22 bases between. The chain's CDR3 is CASSLAGLRGWESTEAFF. The CDR3 DNA reads as TGTGCCAGCAGCTTGGCAGGGCTCAGGGGTTGGGAGAGCACTGAAGCTTTCTTT.

The rearrangement joins TRBV18 to TRBJ1-3, with D unclear. V lost 0 bases, J lost 2 bases, and 5 bases lay in between. The CDR3 consists of 14 residues. Germline V gives CDR1 KGHSH, CDR2 LQKENI. The DNA for the CDR3 is TGTGCCAGCTCACCACCAGGGACTGGAAACACCATATATTTT. This sequence encodes CASSPPGTGNTIYF. Full variable domain (remainder filled in from reference TRBV18 and TRBJ1-3): NAGVMQNPRHLVRRRGQEARLRCSPMKGHSHVYWYRQLPEEGLKFMVYLQKENIIDESGMPKERFSAEFPKEGPSILRIQQVVRGDSAAYFCASSPPGTGNTIYFGEGSWLTVV.